This T cell receptor beta chain was captured in a study of Graves' ophthalmopathy and Graves' hyperthyroidism. Amplification of TCR beta CDR3 regions used RNA transcripts. Scientists carried out first-round RT-PCR using HTBI primers and then a second-round multiplex PCR. TCRdb reprocessed the multiplex PCR reads via MiXCR and lists one record per CDR3 protein. The sample includes over a million distinct CDR3 sequences, about 35% seen only once; the top ten take 11%. Trimming at V came to 6 bases and at J to 1 base, leaving 8 bases not matched to a gene. This CDR3 comprises 15 residues. Germline V gene lookup returns CDR1 MNHEY and CDR2 SVGAGI. Ten or more counts support this clonotype.

The sequenced sample was peripheral blood or thyroid tissue (not recorded which). This sequence was found in an adult man with Graves' hyperthyroidism. The chain links TRBV6-5 to TRBJ2-5; 7 nucleotides match TRBD2. CDR3 in DNA: TGTGCCAGCAGCCTCGGGATAGCGGGCCAAGAGACCCAGTACTTC. Translating it yields CASSLGIAGQETQYF.